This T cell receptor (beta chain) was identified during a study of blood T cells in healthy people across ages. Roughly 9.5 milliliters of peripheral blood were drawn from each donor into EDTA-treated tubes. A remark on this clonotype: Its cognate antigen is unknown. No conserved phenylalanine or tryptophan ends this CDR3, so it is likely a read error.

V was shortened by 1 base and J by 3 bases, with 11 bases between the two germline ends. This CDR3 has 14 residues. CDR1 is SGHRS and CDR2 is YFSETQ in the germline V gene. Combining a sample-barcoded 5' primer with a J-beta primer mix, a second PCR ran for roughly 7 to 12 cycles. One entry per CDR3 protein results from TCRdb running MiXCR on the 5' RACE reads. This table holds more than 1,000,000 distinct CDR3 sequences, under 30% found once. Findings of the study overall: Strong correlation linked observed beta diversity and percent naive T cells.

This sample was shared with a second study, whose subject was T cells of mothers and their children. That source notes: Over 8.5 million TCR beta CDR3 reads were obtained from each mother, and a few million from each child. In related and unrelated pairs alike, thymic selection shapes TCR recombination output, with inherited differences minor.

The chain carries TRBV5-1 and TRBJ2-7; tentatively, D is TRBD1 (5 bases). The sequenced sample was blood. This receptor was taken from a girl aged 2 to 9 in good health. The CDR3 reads CASSLKQGSYEQYL. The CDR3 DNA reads TGCGCCAGCAGCTTGAAGCAGGGTAGCTACGAGCAGTACCTC.